The 22 T cell receptor beta chains below were found in one sample sequenced in a study of radiotherapy plus CTLA-4 blockade in lung cancer. Libraries were prepared by immunoSEQ multiplex PCR; TCRdb keeps only in-frame clonotypes and omits some of them. The data hold roughly 90,000 clones, with approximately 79% observed a single time. Sequences were derived from peripheral blood, sampled from a patient treated with radiotherapy plus ipilimumab. The origin of the receptors is a human donor with non-small cell lung cancer that progressed on radiotherapy plus ipilimumab.

This clone was observed once. This chain uses TRBV11-2 with TRBJ2-5, with 8 nucleotides matching TRBD2. Germline CDR1 reads SGHAT; CDR2 reads FQNNGV. V shed 3 bases, J shed 1 base, and the junction held 7 bases outside the gene matches. The CDR3 spans 16 residues. The CDR3 DNA sequence: TGTGCCAGCAGCTTGGGGCTAGCGGGCCTCCAAGAGACCCAGTACTTC. Protein product: CASSLGLAGLQETQYF.

The chain links TRBV19 to TRBJ1-2; 7 positions match TRBD1. Germline-derived CDR1 and CDR2 are LNHDA and SQIVND (reference sequence). V shed 3 bases, J shed 1 base, and the junction held 5 bases outside the gene matches. The CDR3 extends over 15 amino acids. Here the CDR3 DNA reads TGTGCCAGTAGTATGGGGACAGAGAATAACTATGGCTACACCTTC. Translated: CASSMGTENNYGYTF.

V and J are TRBV6-6 and TRBJ1-1; weak D call: TRBD1 (5 bases). The germline V gene has CDR1 MNHNY and CDR2 SVGAGI (reference sequence). CDR3 size: 14 residues. Trimming took 6 bases from V and 0 from J, leaving 11 bases between them. DNA of the CDR3: TGTGCCAGCAGATTCGGGGGGGTGAACACTGAAGCTTTCTTT. It codes for CASRFGGVNTEAFF.

The chain carries TRBV5-6 and TRBJ1-5, with D tentatively TRBD1 (6 bases). Deletions cut 2 bases from V and 4 bases from J, with 22 bases between. From germline, CDR1 is SGHDT and CDR2 YYEEEE. The CDR3 is 18 residues long. DNA for the CDR3: TGTGCCAGCAGCTTACGGCAGGGGCTGGCGGTGGGTAATCAGCCCCAGCATTTT. Translating it yields CASSLRQGLAVGNQPQHF.

The J gene is TRBJ2-7, the V gene TRBV2; D possibly corresponds to TRBD1 (5 bases). V lost 6 bases, J lost 4 bases, and 10 bases lay in between. In germline, CDR1 is SNHLY, CDR2 FYNNEI. The CDR3 covers 12 residues. The CDR3 DNA reads as TGTGCCAGCAGACAGGAGCTTTACGAGCAGTACTTC. It specifies CASRQELYEQYF.

The chain carries TRBV9 and TRBJ1-2; the D is unclear. Trimming stripped 0 bases from V and 5 bases from J, with 14 bases between. Germline V gene sequence: CDR1 SGDLS, CDR2 YYNGEE. This CDR3 has 15 amino acids. CDR3: CASSVGDFAGYGYTF. The CDR3 DNA reads TGTGCCAGCAGCGTAGGAGACTTCGCGGGTTATGGCTACACCTTC.

This clone has only one observation. DNA for the CDR3: TGTGCCATCAGTGAACCCGACAGGGGGCCCTACGAGCAGTACTTC. It specifies CAISEPDRGPYEQYF. The chain has TRBV10-3 and TRBJ2-7; 10 bases match TRBD1. The CDR3 has 15 amino acids. Germline V gene data show CDR1 as ENHRY and CDR2 as SYGVKD. V was pared by 3 bases and J by 2 bases, with 4 bases of the junction left unmatched.

This clone was counted only a few times. This sequence joins TRBV7-3 and TRBJ2-7; no definite D call. Germline V gives CDR1 SGHTA, CDR2 FQGTGA. V was pared by 2 bases and J by 2 bases, with 13 bases between. This CDR3 is built from 15 residues. CDR3 sequence: CASSLSGGMAYEQYF. DNA of the CDR3: TGTGCCAGCAGCTTATCGGGCGGCATGGCCTACGAGCAGTACTTC.

The V call is TRBV14, the J call TRBJ2-5, with D possibly TRBD2 on 5 matching bases. Trimming took off 1 base at V and 4 bases at J, with 7 bases between the two ends. This CDR3 contains 13 residues. The germline V gene has CDR1 SGHDN and CDR2 FVKESK. The CDR3 protein is CASSQVLAETQYF. The CDR3, as DNA: TGTGCCAGCAGCCAAGTTCTAGCAGAGACCCAGTACTTC. The whole variable domain, filled in from reference TRBV14 and TRBJ2-5, reads EAGVTQFPSHSVIEKGQTVTLRCDPISGHDNLYWYRRVMGKEIKFLLHFVKESKQDESGMPNNRFLAERTGGTYSTLKVQPAELEDSGVYFCASSQVLAETQYFGPGTRLLVL.

This clone was detected only a few times. The J gene is TRBJ1-2, the V gene TRBV7-9; D is possibly TRBD1 (5 bases). The CDR3 is 14 amino acids. Deletions cut 5 bases from V and 7 bases from J, with 17 bases between. Looked up from germline, CDR1 is SEHNR and CDR2 is FQNEAQ (reference sequence). CDR3 nucleotide sequence: TGTGCCAGCAGCCCGGGGGGTCCCCTGCTTGGCTACACCTTC. It translates to CASSPGGPLLGYTF.

This rearrangement joins TRBV6-4 to TRBJ2-1; 9 bases are shared with TRBD2. The CDR3 runs to 15 residues. Germline-derived CDR1 and CDR2 are MRHNA and SNTAGT. V lost 5 bases to trimming and J lost 0 bases; unmatched junction nucleotides: 2. The CDR3 sequence is CASSRRGGSYNEQFF. The CDR3, as DNA: TGTGCCAGCAGTAGGCGGGGGGGCTCCTACAATGAGCAGTTCTTC.

The chain combines TRBV25-1 with TRBJ2-7; 7 nucleotides align to TRBD1. Per germline, CDR1 MGHDK and CDR2 SYGVNS. The CDR3 extends over 15 amino acids. The J segment lost 4 bases and the V segment lost 2 bases, leaving 8 bases of the junction unmatched. The CDR3 sequence: CASSERGGYRYEQYF. DNA for the CDR3: TGTGCCAGCAGTGAACGAGGGGGCTACCGTTACGAGCAGTACTTC.

In this sample, this clone turned up once. The chain combines TRBV6-5 with TRBJ2-2; D may correspond to TRBD1 or TRBD2 (5 bases each). This CDR3 is 13 amino acids long. V lost 2 bases, J lost 7 bases, and 8 bases lay in between. Germline values: CDR1 MNHEY, CDR2 SVGAGI. The CDR3 sequence: CASSYGGDGELFF. The CDR3 DNA reads as TGTGCCAGCAGTTACGGGGGAGACGGGGAGCTGTTTTTT.

To note about this clone: The junction departs from the called germline gene at one end, perhaps through a read error. This sequence joins TRBV7-9 and TRBJ2-1, with TRBD1 identical over 7 bases. The CDR3 totals 14 residues. CDR1 and CDR2 (germline): SEHNR, FQNEAQ (reference sequence). DNA of the CDR3: TGTGCCAGCAGCTTTTCGGGCAGAGCATTGGACAGGATCTTC. Translated: CASSFSGRALDRIF.

This clone showed up just a few times. This sequence joins TRBV14 and TRBJ2-6, with 10 bases aligning to TRBD1. The junction had 7 bases not matched to a gene; V was cut back by 4 bases and J by 7 bases. CDR3 length: 16 residues. CDR1 is SGHDN, CDR2 FVKESK, per germline. The DNA for the CDR3 is TGTGCCAGCAGCCCGGGACAGGGGCGGTACGCCAACGTCCTGACTTTC. Translating gives CASSPGQGRYANVLTF. Full variable domain (missing parts from reference TRBV14 and TRBJ2-6): EAGVTQFPSHSVIEKGQTVTLRCDPISGHDNLYWYRRVMGKEIKFLLHFVKESKQDESGMPNNRFLAERTGGTYSTLKVQPAELEDSGVYFCASSPGQGRYANVLTFGAGSRLTVL.

J is TRBJ2-3 and V is TRBV9, with 9 bases aligning to TRBD2. CDR3 length: 17 amino acids. The junction had 14 bases not matched to a gene; V was cut back by 3 bases and J by 6 bases. From germline, CDR1 is SGDLS and CDR2 YYNGEE. DNA for the CDR3: TGTGCCAGCAGCGGAGGAGCACCGGGACTAGCCGCCGATACGCAGTATTTT. It codes for CASSGGAPGLAADTQYF.

The rearrangement links TRBV30 to TRBJ1-4, with D uncertain. The V gene lost 2 bases and the J gene lost 11 bases, with 9 bases spanning the gap. CDR3 length: 11 residues. In germline, CDR1 is GTSNPN, CDR2 SVGIG (reference sequence). The CDR3 region has the DNA TGTGCCTGGAGTCCCCGCGGGAAACTGTTTTTT. Its translation: CAWSPRGKLFF.

This clone was picked up one time. This chain connects TRBV9 to TRBJ2-1; D is perhaps TRBD1 (5 bases). Germline V gives CDR1 SGDLS, CDR2 YYNGEE. The CDR3 is 17 residues long. Trimming stripped 3 bases from V and 0 bases from J, with 16 bases between. CDR3 region: CASSDPRQTSSYNEQFF. The CDR3 DNA sequence: TGTGCCAGCAGCGACCCAAGACAGACGAGCTCCTACAATGAGCAGTTCTTC.

The chain recombines TRBV2 with TRBJ2-7; a weak D match, TRBD2 (5 bases). V gave up 4 bases and J gave up 1 base, with 11 bases separating them. This CDR3 is 14 amino acids long. Per germline, CDR1 SNHLY and CDR2 FYNNEI. CDR3 DNA sequence: TGTGCCAGCAGTGGGCAGGACTCATCCTACGAGCAGTACTTC. This encodes CASSGQDSSYEQYF.

This sequence joins TRBV19 and TRBJ1-3; TRBD1 might be the D (5 bases). Deletions cut 6 bases from V and 0 bases from J, with 12 bases between. The germline V gene encodes CDR1 LNHDA and CDR2 SQIVND (reference sequence). The CDR3 is made up of 15 amino acids. The CDR3 sequence: CASRGAAHSGNTIYF. For the CDR3, the DNA is TGTGCCAGTAGAGGGGCGGCTCACTCTGGAAACACCATATATTTT.

This clone was observed a handful of times. The CDR3 reads CASRPAGGSNYGYTF. Written as DNA, the CDR3 is TGTGCCAGCAGACCGGCTGGGGGCTCAAACTATGGCTACACCTTC. This chain uses TRBV7-2 with TRBJ1-2; TRBD1 is a possible D gene (6 bases). CDR1 and CDR2 (germline): SGHTA, FQGNSA. Trimming left V 6 bases short and J 2 bases short, with 16 bases between. This CDR3 spans 15 amino acids.

The V and J genes are TRBV9 and TRBJ2-5; 8 nucleotides match TRBD1. Trimming at V came to 3 bases and at J to 1 base, leaving 2 bases not matched to a gene. The CDR3 length is 14 residues. Germline CDR1 SGDLS, CDR2 YYNGEE. CDR3 sequence reads: CASSAGQGQETQYF. The CDR3 DNA follows: TGTGCCAGCAGCGCTGGACAGGGCCAAGAGACCCAGTACTTC. The full variable domain, with the rest looked up from reference TRBV9 and TRBJ2-5, is DSGVTQTPKHLITATGQRVTLRCSPRSGDLSVYWYQQSLDQGLQFLIQYYNGEERAKGNILERFSAQQFPDLHSELNLSSLELGDSALYFCASSAGQGQETQYFGPGTRLLVL.